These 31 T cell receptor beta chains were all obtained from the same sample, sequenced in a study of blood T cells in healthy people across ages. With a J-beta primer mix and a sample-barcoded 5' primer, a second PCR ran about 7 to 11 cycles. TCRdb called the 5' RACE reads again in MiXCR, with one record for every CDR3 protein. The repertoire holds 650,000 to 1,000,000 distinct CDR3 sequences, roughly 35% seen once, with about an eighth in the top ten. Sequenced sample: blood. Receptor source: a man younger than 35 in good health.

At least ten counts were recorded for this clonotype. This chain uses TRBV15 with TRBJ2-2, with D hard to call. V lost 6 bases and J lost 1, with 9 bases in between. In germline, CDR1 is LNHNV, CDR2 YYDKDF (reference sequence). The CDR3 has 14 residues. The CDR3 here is CATRWGMNTGELFF. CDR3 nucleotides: TGTGCCACCAGATGGGGAATGAACACCGGGGAGCTGTTTTTT. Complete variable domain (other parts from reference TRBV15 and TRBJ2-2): DAMVIQNPRYQVTQFGKPVTLSCSQTLNHNVMYWYQQKSSQAPKLLFHYYDKDFNNEADTPDNFQSRRPNTSFCFLDIRSPGLGDTAMYLCATRWGMNTGELFFGEGSRLTVL.

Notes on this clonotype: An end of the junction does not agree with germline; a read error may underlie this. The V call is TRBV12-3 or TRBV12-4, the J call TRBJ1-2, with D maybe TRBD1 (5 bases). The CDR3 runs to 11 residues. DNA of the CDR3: TGTGCCAGCAGTCCGGGGCATGGCTTCACCTTC. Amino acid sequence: CASSPGHGFTF.

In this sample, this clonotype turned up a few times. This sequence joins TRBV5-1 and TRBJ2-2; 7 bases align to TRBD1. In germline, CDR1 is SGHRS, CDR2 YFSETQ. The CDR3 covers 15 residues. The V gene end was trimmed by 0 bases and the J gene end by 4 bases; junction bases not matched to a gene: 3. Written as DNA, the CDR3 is TGCGCCAGCAGCTTGGCGGGACAGACCACCGGGGAGCTGTTTTTT. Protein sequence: CASSLAGQTTGELFF.

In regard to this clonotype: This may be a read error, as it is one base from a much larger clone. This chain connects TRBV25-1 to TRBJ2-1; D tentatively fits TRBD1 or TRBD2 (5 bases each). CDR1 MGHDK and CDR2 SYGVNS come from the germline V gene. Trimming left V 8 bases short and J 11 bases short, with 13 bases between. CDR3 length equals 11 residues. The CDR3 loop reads CASRRGSKQFF. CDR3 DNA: TGTGCCAGCCGACGGGGCAGTAAGCAGTTCTTC.

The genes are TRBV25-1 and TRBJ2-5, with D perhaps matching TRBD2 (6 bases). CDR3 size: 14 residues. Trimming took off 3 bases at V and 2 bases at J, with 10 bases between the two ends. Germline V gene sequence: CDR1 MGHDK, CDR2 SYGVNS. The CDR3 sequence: CASSEAGLQETQYF. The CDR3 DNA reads TGTGCCAGCAGTGAGGCGGGACTTCAAGAGACCCAGTACTTC.

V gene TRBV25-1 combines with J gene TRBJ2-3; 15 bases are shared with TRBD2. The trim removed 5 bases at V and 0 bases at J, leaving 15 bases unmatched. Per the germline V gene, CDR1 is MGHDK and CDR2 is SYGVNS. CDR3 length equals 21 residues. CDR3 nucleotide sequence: TGTGCCAGCAGTCACTCTGGGACTAGCGGGGGGCGGACGTATAGCACAGATACGCAGTATTTT. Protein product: CASSHSGTSGGRTYSTDTQYF.

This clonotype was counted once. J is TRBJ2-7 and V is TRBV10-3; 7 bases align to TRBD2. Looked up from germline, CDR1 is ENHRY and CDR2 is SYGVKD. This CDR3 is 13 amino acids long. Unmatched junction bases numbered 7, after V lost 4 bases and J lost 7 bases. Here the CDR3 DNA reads TGTGCCATCAGTGGAACTAGCGACAATGAGCAGTACTTC. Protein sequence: CAISGTSDNEQYF.

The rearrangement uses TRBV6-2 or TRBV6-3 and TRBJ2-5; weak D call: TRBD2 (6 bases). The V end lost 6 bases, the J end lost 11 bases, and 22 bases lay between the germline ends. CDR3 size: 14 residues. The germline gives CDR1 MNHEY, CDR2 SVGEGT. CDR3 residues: CASSLPKPSREQYF. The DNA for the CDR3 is TGTGCCAGCAGCCTCCCAAAACCGTCTCGGGAGCAGTACTTC.

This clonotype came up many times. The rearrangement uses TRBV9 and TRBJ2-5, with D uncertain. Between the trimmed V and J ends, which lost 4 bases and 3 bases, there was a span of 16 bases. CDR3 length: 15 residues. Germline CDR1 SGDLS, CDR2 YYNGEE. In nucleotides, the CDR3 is TGTGCCAGCAGCATTACCTCGGCGACGGAAGAGACCCAGTACTTC. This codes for CASSITSATEETQYF.

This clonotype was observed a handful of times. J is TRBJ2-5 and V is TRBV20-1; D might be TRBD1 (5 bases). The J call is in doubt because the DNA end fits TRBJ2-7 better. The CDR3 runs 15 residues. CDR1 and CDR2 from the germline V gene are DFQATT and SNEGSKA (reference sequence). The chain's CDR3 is CSARDGAAWSYEQYF. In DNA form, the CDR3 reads TGCAGTGCTAGAGATGGGGCAGCGTGGAGCTACGAGCAGTACTTC.

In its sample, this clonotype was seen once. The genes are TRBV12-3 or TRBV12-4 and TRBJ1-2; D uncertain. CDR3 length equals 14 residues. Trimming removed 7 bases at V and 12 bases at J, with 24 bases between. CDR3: CASISRGRPAGHTF. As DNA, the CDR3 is TGTGCCAGCATTTCCCGTGGCAGGCCGGCAGGCCACACCTTC.

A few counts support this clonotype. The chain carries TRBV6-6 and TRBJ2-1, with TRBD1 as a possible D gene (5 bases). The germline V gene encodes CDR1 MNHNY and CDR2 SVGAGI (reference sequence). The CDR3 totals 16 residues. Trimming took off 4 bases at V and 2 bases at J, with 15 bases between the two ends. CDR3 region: CASSFTGQNTYNEQFF. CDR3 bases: TGTGCCAGCAGTTTCACCGGACAAAACACCTACAATGAGCAGTTCTTC.

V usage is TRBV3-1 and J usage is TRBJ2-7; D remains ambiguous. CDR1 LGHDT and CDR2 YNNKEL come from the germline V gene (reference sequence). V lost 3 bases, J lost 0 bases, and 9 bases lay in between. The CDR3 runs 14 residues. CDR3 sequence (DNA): TGTGCCAGCAGCCACCATTTCGTCTCCTACGAGCAGTACTTC. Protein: CASSHHFVSYEQYF.

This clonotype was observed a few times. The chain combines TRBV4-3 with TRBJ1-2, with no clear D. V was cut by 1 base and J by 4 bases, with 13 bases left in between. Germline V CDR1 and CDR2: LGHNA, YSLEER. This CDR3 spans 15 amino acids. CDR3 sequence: CASSQGSTVFYGYTF. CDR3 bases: TGCGCCAGCAGCCAAGGGTCTACAGTTTTCTATGGCTACACCTTC.

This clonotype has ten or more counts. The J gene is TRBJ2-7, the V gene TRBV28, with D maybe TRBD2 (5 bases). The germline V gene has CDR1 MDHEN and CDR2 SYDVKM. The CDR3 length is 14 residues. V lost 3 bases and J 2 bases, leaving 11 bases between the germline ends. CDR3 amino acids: CASSLAGRAYEQYF. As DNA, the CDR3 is TGTGCCAGCAGTTTGGCGGGTAGAGCCTACGAGCAGTACTTC.

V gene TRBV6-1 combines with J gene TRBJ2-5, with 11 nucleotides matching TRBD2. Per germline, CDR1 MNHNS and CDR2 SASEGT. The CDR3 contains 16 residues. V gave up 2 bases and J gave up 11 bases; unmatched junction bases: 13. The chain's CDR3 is CASSELGLAGNNEQYF. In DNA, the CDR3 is TGTGCCAGCAGTGAATTAGGACTAGCGGGCAACAATGAGCAGTACTTC.

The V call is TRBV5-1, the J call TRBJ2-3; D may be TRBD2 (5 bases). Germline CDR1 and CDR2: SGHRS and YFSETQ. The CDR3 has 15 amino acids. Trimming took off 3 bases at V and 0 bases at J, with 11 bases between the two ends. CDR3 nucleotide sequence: TGCGCCAGCAGCTCGAGGGCTCCTAGCACAGATACGCAGTATTTT. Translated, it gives CASSSRAPSTDTQYF. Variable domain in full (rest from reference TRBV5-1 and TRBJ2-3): KAGVTQTPRYLIKTRGQQVTLSCSPISGHRSVSWYQQTPGQGLQFLFEYFSETQRNKGNFPGRFSGRQFSNSRSEMNVSTLELGDSALYLCASSSRAPSTDTQYFGPGTRLTVL.

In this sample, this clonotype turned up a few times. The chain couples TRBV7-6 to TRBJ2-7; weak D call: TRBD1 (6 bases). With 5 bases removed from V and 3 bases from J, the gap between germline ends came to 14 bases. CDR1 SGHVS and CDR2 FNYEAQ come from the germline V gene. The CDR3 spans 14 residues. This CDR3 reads CASSDSRGIYEQYF. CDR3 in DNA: TGTGCCAGCAGCGACTCCAGGGGAATCTACGAGCAGTACTTC.

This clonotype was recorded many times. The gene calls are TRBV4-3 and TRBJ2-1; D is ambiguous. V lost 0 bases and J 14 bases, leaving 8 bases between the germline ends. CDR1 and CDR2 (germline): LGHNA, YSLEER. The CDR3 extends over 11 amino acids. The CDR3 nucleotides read TGCGCCAGCAGCCAAGATGGGGTAGAGTTCTTC. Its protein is CASSQDGVEFF.

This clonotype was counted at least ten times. As DNA, the CDR3 is TGCGCCAGCAGCCAAGTCTCAGATACGCAGTATTTT. It specifies CASSQVSDTQYF. This sequence joins TRBV4-3 and TRBJ2-3; D is unclear. This CDR3 is 12 amino acids long. The germline V gene has CDR1 LGHNA and CDR2 YSLEER. With 1 base removed from V and 4 bases from J, the gap between germline ends came to 3 bases.

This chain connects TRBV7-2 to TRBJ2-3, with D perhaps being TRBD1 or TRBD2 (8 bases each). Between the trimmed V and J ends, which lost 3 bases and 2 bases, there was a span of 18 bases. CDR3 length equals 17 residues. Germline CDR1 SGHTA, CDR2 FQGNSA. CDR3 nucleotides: TGTGCCAGCAGCTTCCCAGGGGGCGGGGGGTTCACAGATACGCAGTATTTT. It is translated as CASSFPGGGGFTDTQYF.

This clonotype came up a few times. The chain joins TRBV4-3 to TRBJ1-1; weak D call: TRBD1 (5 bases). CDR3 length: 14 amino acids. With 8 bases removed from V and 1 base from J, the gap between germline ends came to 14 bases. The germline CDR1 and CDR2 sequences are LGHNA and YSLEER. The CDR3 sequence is CASQDSGGNTEAFF. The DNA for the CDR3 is TGCGCCAGCCAAGATTCGGGGGGGAACACTGAAGCTTTCTTT.

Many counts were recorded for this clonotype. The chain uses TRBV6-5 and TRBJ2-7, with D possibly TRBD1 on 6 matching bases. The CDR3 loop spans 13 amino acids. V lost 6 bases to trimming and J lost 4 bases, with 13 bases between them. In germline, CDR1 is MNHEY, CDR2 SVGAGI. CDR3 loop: CASSWDTLYEQYF. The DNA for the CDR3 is TGTGCCAGCAGCTGGGACACCTTATACGAGCAGTACTTC.

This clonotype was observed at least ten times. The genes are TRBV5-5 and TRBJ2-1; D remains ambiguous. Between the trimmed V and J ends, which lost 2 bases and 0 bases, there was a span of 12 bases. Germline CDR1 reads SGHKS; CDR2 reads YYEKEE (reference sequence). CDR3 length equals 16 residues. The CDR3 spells CASSLVAASSYNEQFF. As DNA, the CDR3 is TGTGCCAGCAGCTTAGTCGCAGCGAGCTCCTACAATGAGCAGTTCTTC.

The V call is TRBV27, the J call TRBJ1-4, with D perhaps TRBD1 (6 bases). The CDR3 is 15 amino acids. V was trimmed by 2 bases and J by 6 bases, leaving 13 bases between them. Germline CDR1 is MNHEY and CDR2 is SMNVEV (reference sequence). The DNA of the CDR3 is TGTGCCAGCAGTTTACTTCGGACAGCTCATGAAAAACTGTTTTTT. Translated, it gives CASSLLRTAHEKLFF. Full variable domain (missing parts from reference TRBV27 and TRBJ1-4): EAQVTQNPRYLITVTGKKLTVTCSQNMNHEYMSWYRQDPGLGLRQIYYSMNVEVTDKGDVPEGYKVSRKEKRNFPLILESPSPNQTSLYFCASSLLRTAHEKLFFGSGTQLSVL.

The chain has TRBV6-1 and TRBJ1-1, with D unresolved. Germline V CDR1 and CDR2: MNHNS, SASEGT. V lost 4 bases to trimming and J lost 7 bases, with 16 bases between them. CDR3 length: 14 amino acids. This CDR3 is CASSGRLLPVEAFF. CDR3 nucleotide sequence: TGTGCCAGCAGTGGCCGACTCCTCCCAGTTGAAGCTTTCTTT.

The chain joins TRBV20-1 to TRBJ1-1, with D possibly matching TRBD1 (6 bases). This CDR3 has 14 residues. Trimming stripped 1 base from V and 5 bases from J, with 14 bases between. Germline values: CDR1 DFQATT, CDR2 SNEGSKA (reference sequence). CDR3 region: CSARGAQGATEAFF. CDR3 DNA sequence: TGCAGTGCTAGAGGCGCACAGGGAGCGACTGAAGCTTTCTTT.

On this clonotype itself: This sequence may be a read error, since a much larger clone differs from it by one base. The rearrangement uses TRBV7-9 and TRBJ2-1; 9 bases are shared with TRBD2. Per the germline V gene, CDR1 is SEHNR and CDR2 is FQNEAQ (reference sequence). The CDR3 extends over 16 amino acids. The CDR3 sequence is CAGSLVSPSGVNEQFF. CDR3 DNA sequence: TGTGCCGGCAGCTTAGTCTCGCCTAGCGGGGTGAATGAGCAGTTCTTC. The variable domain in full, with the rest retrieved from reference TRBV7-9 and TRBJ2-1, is DTGVSQNPRHKITKRGQNVTFRCDPISEHNRLYWYRQTLGQGPEFLTYFQNEAQLEKSRLLSDRFSAERPKGSFSTLEIQRTEQGDSAMYLCAGSLVSPSGVNEQFFGPGTRLTVL.

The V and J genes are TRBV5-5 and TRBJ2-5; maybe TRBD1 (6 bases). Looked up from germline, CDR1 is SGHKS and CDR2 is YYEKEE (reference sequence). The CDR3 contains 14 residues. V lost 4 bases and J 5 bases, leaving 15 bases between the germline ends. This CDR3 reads CASSLPAGEETQYF. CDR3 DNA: TGTGCCAGCAGCCTACCCGCAGGGGAGGAGACCCAGTACTTC. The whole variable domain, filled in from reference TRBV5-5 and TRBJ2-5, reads DAGVTQSPTHLIKTRGQQVTLRCSPISGHKSVSWYQQVLGQGPQFIFQYYEKEERGRGNFPDRFSARQFPNYSSELNVNALLLGDSALYLCASSLPAGEETQYFGPGTRLLVL.

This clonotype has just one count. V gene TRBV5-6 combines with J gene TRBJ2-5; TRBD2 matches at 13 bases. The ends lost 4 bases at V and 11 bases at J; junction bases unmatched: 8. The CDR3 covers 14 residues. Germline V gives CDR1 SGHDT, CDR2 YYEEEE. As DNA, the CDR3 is TGTGCCAGCAGCCGCGGACTAGCGGGAGATGAGCAGTACTTC. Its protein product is CASSRGLAGDEQYF. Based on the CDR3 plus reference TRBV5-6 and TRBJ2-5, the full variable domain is DAGVTQSPTHLIKTRGQQVTLRCSPKSGHDTVSWYQQALGQGPQFIFQYYEEEERQRGNFPDRFSGHQFPNYSSELNVNALLLGDSALYLCASSRGLAGDEQYFGPGTRLLVL.

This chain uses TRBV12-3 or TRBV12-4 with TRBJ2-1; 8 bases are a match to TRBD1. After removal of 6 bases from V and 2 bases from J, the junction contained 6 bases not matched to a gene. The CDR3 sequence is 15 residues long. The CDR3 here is CASRDRDRPYNEQFF. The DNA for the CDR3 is TGTGCCAGCAGGGACCGGGACAGGCCCTACAATGAGCAGTTCTTC.